This T cell receptor beta chain was captured in a study of blood T cell repertoires in COVID-19. Looking at the study overall: Whether acute or convalescent, the COVID-19 samples came from the United States, Italy and Spain.

Original processing methods: Amplified reference gene primers provided the basis for estimating nucleated cell counts. Method: immunoSEQ multiplex PCR; TCRdb's copy keeps in-frame clones and lacks some. V, J and clone size were drawn from that table, and D and trimming were deduced from the DNA. This table holds 300,000 or so clones, roughly 87% found once. Trimming took off 2 bases at V and 2 bases at J, with 10 bases between the two ends. The CDR3 contains 16 residues. Looked up from germline, CDR1 is SGHNT and CDR2 is YENEEA. The study recruited people aged roughly 18 to 100 years across 20 to 30 US areas.

The source of this sequence is a woman in her 30s who had recovered from COVID-19. Sequenced input: PBMCs or T cells enriched from blood (not recorded which). J is TRBJ2-6 and V is TRBV11-3, with a tentative D call TRBD2 (5 bases). For the CDR3, the DNA is TGTGCCAGCAGCTTATCCATCGGGACTGGGGCCAACGTCCTGACTTTC. This translates into CASSLSIGTGANVLTF.